The 8 T cell receptor beta chains reported below all come from one sample, sequenced in a study of cytomegalovirus exposure and HLA in healthy donors. The PCR contained 60 Vbeta and 13 Jbeta primers. This table comes from immunoSEQ multiplex PCR, and its TCRdb copy is limited to in-frame clones, with some not included. The sample shows 110,000 to 150,000 clones, about 84% of them seen only once. Sequences were obtained from PBMCs. The receptors here all came from a male donor in good health and CMV-seronegative.

J is TRBJ2-1 and V is TRBV6-5, with 7 bases aligning to TRBD1. Trimming removed 0 bases from V and 6 bases from J; junction bases left unmatched: 8. The CDR3 contains 16 residues. CDR1 and CDR2 (germline): MNHEY, SVGAGI. CDR3 amino acids: CASSYSGRGRSNEQFF. The CDR3 region has the DNA TGTGCCAGCAGTTACTCAGGCAGGGGGAGATCCAATGAGCAGTTCTTC.

This chain joins TRBV10-2 and TRBJ2-2; D might be TRBD1 (9 bases). The length of the CDR3 is 20 residues. CDR1 and CDR2 (germline): WSHSY, SAAADI. V lost 10 bases, J lost 3 bases, and 33 bases lay in between. The CDR3 protein is CATGTGWLAGNTGDTGELFF. CDR3 DNA: TGCGCCACAGGGACAGGGTGGCTAGCGGGCAACACGGGCGACACCGGGGAGCTGTTTTTT.

This clone occurred a few times. The chain links TRBV5-1 to TRBJ1-4, with 8 bases matching TRBD1. V gave up 0 bases and J gave up 2 bases; unmatched junction bases: 3. The V gene's germline CDR1 is SGHRS and CDR2 YFSETQ. CDR3 length equals 16 residues. CDR3 DNA sequence: TGCGCCAGCAGCTTGGGGGGGACAGGTACTAATGAAAAACTGTTTTTT. It codes for CASSLGGTGTNEKLFF.

This chain joins TRBV2 and TRBJ2-7; 7 bases are shared with TRBD2. This CDR3 has 15 amino acids. Per the germline V gene, CDR1 is SNHLY and CDR2 is FYNNEI. Trimming at V came to 2 bases and at J to 2 bases, leaving 6 bases not matched to a gene. The CDR3 DNA reads as TGTGCCAGCAGTGAACTAGCGGTCATCCCCTACGAGCAGTACTTC. Its protein product is CASSELAVIPYEQYF.

This chain's CDR3 is CAGSRGPGTEAFF. CDR3 in DNA: TGTGCCGGATCAAGGGGGCCTGGCACTGAAGCTTTCTTT. This rearrangement joins TRBV30 to TRBJ1-1, with TRBD1 matching over 7 bases. The CDR3 extends over 13 amino acids. V was clipped by 8 bases and J by 4 bases; unmatched bases: 10. The germline gives CDR1 GTSNPN, CDR2 SVGIG (reference sequence).

This clone was detected only a few times. The rearrangement joins TRBV9 to TRBJ2-7; 9 bases fit TRBD2. From germline, CDR1 is SGDLS and CDR2 YYNGEE. V was clipped by 4 bases and J by 2 bases; unmatched bases: 7. This CDR3 contains 15 residues. CDR3 nucleotides: TGTGCCAGCAGCCCCCCTGCGGGAGGGACCTACGAGCAGTACTTC. Translation gives CASSPPAGGTYEQYF.

This clone was counted once. This chain joins TRBV7-9 and TRBJ1-3; maybe TRBD1 (5 bases). Trimming took 5 bases from V and 3 from J, leaving 11 bases between them. Germline V CDR1 and CDR2: SEHNR, FQNEAQ (reference sequence). The CDR3 has 14 amino acids. The DNA for the CDR3 is TGTGCCAGCAGCAAAGACAGTGGTGGAAACACCATATATTTT. It yields the protein CASSKDSGGNTIYF.

This chain joins TRBV5-1 and TRBJ2-3, with 10 positions matching TRBD2. The CDR3 covers 16 residues. V shed 4 bases and J 0 bases; nucleotides not matched to a gene: 5. CDR1 and CDR2 from the germline V gene are SGHRS and YFSETQ. The DNA of the CDR3 is TGCGCCAGCAGCCTGCTAGCGGGGGCCAGCACAGATACGCAGTATTTT. Translating it yields CASSLLAGASTDTQYF.